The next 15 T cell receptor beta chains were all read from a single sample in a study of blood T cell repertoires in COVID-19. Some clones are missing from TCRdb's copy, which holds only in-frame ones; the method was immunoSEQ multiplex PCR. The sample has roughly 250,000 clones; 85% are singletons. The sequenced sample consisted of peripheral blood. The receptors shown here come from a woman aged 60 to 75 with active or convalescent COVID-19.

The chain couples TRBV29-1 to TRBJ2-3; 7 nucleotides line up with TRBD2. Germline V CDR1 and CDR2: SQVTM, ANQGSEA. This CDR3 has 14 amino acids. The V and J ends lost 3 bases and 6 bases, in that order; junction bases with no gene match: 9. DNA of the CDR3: TGCAGCGTTGAGAGGGAGGGCACCAGGGATACGCAGTATTTT. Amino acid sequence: CSVEREGTRDTQYF.

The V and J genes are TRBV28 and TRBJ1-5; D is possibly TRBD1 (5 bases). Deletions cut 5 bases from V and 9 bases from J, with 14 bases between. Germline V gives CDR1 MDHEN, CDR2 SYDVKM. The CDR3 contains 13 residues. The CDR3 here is CASSNRGGGPQHF. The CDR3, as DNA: TGTGCCAGCAGTAACCGAGGCGGGGGGCCCCAGCATTTT.

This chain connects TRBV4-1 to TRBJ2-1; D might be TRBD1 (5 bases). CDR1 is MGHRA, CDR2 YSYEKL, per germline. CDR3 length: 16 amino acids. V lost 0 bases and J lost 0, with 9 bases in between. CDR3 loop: CASSQEWGGSYNEQFF. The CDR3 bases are TGCGCCAGCAGCCAAGAATGGGGCGGCTCCTACAATGAGCAGTTCTTC.

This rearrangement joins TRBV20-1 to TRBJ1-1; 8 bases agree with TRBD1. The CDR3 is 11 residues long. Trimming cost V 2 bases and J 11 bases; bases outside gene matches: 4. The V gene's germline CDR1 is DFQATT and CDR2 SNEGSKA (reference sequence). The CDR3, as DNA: TGCAGTGCTAGATTATGGACAGGGGCTTTCTTT. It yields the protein CSARLWTGAFF.

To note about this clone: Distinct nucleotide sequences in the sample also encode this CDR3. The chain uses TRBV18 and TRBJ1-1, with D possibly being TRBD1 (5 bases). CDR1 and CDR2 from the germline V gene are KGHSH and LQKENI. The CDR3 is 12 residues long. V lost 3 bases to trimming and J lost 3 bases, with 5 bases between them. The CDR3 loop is CASSPRDTEAFF. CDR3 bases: TGTGCCAGCTCACCCAGGGACACTGAAGCTTTCTTT.

The CDR3 coding sequence is TGTGCCATCAGACAGGGGTATGATCAGCCCCAGCATTTT. Its protein product is CAIRQGYDQPQHF. J is TRBJ1-5 and V is TRBV10-3, with 7 bases matching TRBD1. The germline V gene has CDR1 ENHRY and CDR2 SYGVKD. The CDR3 extends over 13 amino acids. V was clipped by 6 bases and J by 5 bases; unmatched bases: 4.

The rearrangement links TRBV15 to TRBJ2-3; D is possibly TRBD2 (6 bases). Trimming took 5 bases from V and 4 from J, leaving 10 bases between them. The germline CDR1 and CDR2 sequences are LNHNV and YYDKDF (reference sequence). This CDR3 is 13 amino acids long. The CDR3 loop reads CATSRREADTQYF. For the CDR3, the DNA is TGTGCCACCAGCCGCAGGGAGGCAGATACGCAGTATTTT.

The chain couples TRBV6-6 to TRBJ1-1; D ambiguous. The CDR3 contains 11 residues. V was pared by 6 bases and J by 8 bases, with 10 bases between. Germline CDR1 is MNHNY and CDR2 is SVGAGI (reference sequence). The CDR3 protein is CASSPRREAFF. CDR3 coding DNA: TGTGCCAGCAGCCCCCGGAGAGAAGCTTTCTTT.

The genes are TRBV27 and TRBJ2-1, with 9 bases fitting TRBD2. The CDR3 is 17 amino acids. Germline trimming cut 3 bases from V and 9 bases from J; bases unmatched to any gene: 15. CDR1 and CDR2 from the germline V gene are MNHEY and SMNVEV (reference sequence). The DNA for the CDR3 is TGTGCCAGCAGTTTTAGCTTCGTTCTAGCGGGACAAGGTGAGCAGTTCTTC. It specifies CASSFSFVLAGQGEQFF.

This CDR3 is CASSGGSEQFF. The CDR3 region has the DNA TGCGCCAGCAGCGGAGGGAGTGAGCAGTTCTTC. The chain couples TRBV10-2 to TRBJ2-1, with a weak D call TRBD2 (6 bases). This CDR3 has 11 residues. Germline CDR1 reads WSHSY; CDR2 reads SAAADI. V lost 6 bases, J lost 9 bases, and 9 bases lay in between.

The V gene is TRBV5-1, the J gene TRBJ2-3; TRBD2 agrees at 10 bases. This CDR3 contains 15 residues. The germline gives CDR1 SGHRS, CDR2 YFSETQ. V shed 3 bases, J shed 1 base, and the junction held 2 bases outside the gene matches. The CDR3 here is CASSYGLAGTDTQYF. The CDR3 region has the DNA TGCGCCAGCAGCTATGGACTAGCGGGCACAGATACGCAGTATTTT.

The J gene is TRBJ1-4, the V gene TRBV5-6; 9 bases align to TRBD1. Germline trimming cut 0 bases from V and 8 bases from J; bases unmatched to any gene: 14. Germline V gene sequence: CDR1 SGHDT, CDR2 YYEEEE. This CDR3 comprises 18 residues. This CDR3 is CASSLALNVDRGYEKLFF. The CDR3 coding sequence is TGTGCCAGCAGCTTGGCCTTAAACGTGGACAGGGGCTACGAAAAACTGTTTTTT.

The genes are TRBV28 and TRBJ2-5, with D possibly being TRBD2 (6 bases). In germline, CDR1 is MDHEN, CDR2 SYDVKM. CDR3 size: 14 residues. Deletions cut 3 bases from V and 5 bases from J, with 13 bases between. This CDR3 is CASSLGGLGETQYF. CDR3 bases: TGTGCCAGCAGTTTGGGGGGTTTGGGGGAGACCCAGTACTTC.

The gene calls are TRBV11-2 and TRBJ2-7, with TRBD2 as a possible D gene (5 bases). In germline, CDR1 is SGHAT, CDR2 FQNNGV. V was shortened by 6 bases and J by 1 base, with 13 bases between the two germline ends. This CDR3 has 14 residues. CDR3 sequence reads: CASSSLSGSYEQYF. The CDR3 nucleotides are TGTGCCAGCAGTTCCCTATCGGGGTCCTACGAGCAGTACTTC.

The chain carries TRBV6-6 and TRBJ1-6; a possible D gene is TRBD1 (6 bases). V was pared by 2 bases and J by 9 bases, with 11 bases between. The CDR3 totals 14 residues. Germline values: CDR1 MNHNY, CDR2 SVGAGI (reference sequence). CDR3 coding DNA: TGTGCCAGCAGTTACAGGGGGACCGGTTCACCCCTCCACTTT. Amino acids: CASSYRGTGSPLHF.